This T cell receptor (beta chain) appears in the sequencing data of a study of CD8 T cell repertoires and HIV-1 epitope variants. Overall study findings and caveats: Of nine antigen-specific beta clonotypes, over 5 appeared to cross-react with escape variants. Beta chains alone show antigen proliferation, not cytokine profile or function.

Remarks on this clone: The target antigen is unknown.

TCR beta CDR3 was sequenced at survey depth on immunoSEQ. Clones were sequenced by immunoSEQ multiplex PCR, and TCRdb holds only the in-frame ones, with some missing. The table lists some 4,100 clones, 65% to 70% of them singletons. Germline CDR1 and CDR2: SGHKS and YYEKEE (reference sequence). V was cut by 0 bases and J by 4 bases, with 14 bases left in between. This CDR3 contains 15 residues. The sequenced material came from cultured CD8+ T cells derived from PBMCs. The J gene is TRBJ2-7, the V gene TRBV5-5; D gene ambiguous. This TCR was recovered from a male donor with HIV. CDR3 nucleotides: TGTGCCAGCAGCTTGGCTTTGGAGTCCCGTTACGAGCAGTACTTC. Protein product: CASSLALESRYEQYF.